Each of the 22 T cell receptor beta chains below was sequenced from the same sample in a study of blood T cells in healthy people across ages. It was with a sample-barcoded 5' primer and a J-beta primer mix that a second PCR of roughly 7 to 12 cycles was run. TCRdb re-analysed the 5' RACE reads in MiXCR, keeping a single row per CDR3 protein. This table has about 640,000 distinct CDR3 sequences, approximately 30% appearing once. Sample: blood. The receptors shown here come from a woman older than 75 in good health.

This clonotype showed up many times. The chain carries TRBV5-1 and TRBJ2-6, with 10 bases that match TRBD1. With 5 bases clipped from V and 2 bases from J, the junction kept 7 bases outside the gene matches. CDR1 is SGHRS, CDR2 YFSETQ, per germline. This CDR3 region has 17 residues. In DNA, the CDR3 is TGCGCCAGCAGGCCGGGACAGGGGAGCGCTGGGGCCAACGTCCTGACTTTC. This codes for CASRPGQGSAGANVLTF.

This clonotype was counted between two and nine times. A much larger clone is a single base away; this may be a read error. The chain couples TRBV5-6 to TRBJ2-7; D is unclear. Per the germline V gene, CDR1 is SGHDT and CDR2 is YYEEEE. The CDR3 runs to 15 residues. Trimming took 3 bases from V and 0 from J, leaving 13 bases between them. Here the CDR3 reads CASSWVAQPSYEQYF. As DNA, the CDR3 is TGTGCCAGCAGCTGGGTTGCACAGCCCTCCTACGAGCAGTACTTC.

This clonotype was counted between two and nine times. The chain recombines TRBV27 with TRBJ1-1; 9 nucleotides agree with TRBD1. With 6 bases clipped from V and 4 bases from J, the junction kept 6 bases outside the gene matches. The germline gives CDR1 MNHEY, CDR2 SMNVEV (reference sequence). This CDR3 has 14 residues. The CDR3 sequence: CASRGTGLFTEAFF. CDR3 nucleotides: TGTGCCAGCAGGGGGACAGGGCTCTTCACTGAAGCTTTCTTT.

Only one count was recorded for this clonotype. A read error may be the cause here, since a much bigger clone is one base away. This chain connects TRBV4-3 to TRBJ1-5; tentatively, D is TRBD1 (5 bases). V was cut by 0 bases and J by 6 bases, with 15 bases left in between. CDR1 LGHNA and CDR2 YSLEER come from the germline V gene. The CDR3 contains 16 residues. CDR3 sequence (DNA): TGCGCCAGCAGCCAAGATATCAGGGAAAGGGGTCAGCCCCAGCATTTT. Translated, it gives CASSQDIRERGQPQHF.

This clonotype was seen at least ten times. The J gene is TRBJ2-7, the V gene TRBV28; 7 bases are a match to TRBD2. The CDR3 loop spans 15 amino acids. The trim removed 4 bases at V and 0 bases at J, leaving 6 bases unmatched. Germline V CDR1 and CDR2: MDHEN, SYDVKM. The CDR3 loop reads CASSSPAGTSYEQYF. Here the CDR3 DNA reads TGTGCCAGCAGTTCCCCAGCGGGGACCTCCTACGAGCAGTACTTC.

V gene TRBV5-1 combines with J gene TRBJ2-2, with 16 bases identical to TRBD2. The trim removed 4 bases at V and 2 bases at J, leaving 8 bases unmatched. Germline lookup yields CDR1 SGHRS and CDR2 YFSETQ. This CDR3 comprises 19 residues. This CDR3 is CASSEPGLAGGPNTGELFF. The CDR3 nucleotides are TGCGCCAGCAGCGAACCGGGACTAGCGGGGGGGCCTAACACCGGGGAGCTGTTTTTT. Supplemented by reference TRBV5-1 and TRBJ2-2, the full variable domain reads KAGVTQTPRYLIKTRGQQVTLSCSPISGHRSVSWYQQTPGQGLQFLFEYFSETQRNKGNFPGRFSGRQFSNSRSEMNVSTLELGDSALYLCASSEPGLAGGPNTGELFFGEGSRLTVL.

Of note for this clonotype: As the CDR3 is not closed by the conserved phenylalanine or tryptophan, this likely results from a read error. The CDR3 DNA reads TGTGCCAGCAGTTCCCTAGGGGCCTCCTACGAGCAGTACCTC. Protein sequence: CASSSLGASYEQYL. This chain joins TRBV6-6 and TRBJ2-7; possible D gene TRBD1, 5 bases. The V gene's germline CDR1 is MNHNY and CDR2 SVGAGI (reference sequence). V lost 4 bases and J 0 bases, leaving 10 bases between the germline ends. The CDR3 sequence is 14 residues long.

CDR3 in DNA: TGTGCCAGCGCCATCGGGACAGGGGCCTACGAGCAGTACTTC. It translates to CASAIGTGAYEQYF. The rearrangement links TRBV7-3 to TRBJ2-7, with 10 positions matching TRBD1. From germline, CDR1 is SGHTA and CDR2 FQGTGA. The CDR3 spans 14 residues. The J segment lost 2 bases and the V segment lost 8 bases, leaving 6 bases of the junction unmatched. The whole variable domain, filled in from reference TRBV7-3 and TRBJ2-7, reads GAGVSQTPSNKVTEKGKYVELRCDPISGHTALYWYRQSLGQGPEFLIYFQGTGAADDSGLPNDRFFAVRPEGSVSTLKIQRTERGDSAVYLCASAIGTGAYEQYFGPGTRLTVT.

This clonotype appeared a few times. A clone one base away is much larger, so this may be a read error. The gene calls are TRBV18 and TRBJ2-7, with D possibly being TRBD2 (6 bases). CDR1 is KGHSH, CDR2 LQKENI, per germline. This CDR3 contains 16 residues. With 1 base removed from V and 0 bases from J, the gap between germline ends came to 13 bases. The CDR3 coding sequence is TGTGCCAGCTCACCACTAACTAGCCCGACCTCCTACGAGCAGTACTTC. It encodes CASSPLTSPTSYEQYF.

The chain employs TRBV15 and TRBJ2-1; D is undetermined. V was trimmed by 1 base and J by 9 bases, leaving 7 bases between them. The CDR3 totals 12 residues. CDR1 is LNHNV, CDR2 YYDKDF, per germline (reference sequence). CDR3 amino acids: CATSRVNGEQFF. CDR3 DNA sequence: TGTGCCACCAGCAGAGTAAACGGTGAGCAGTTCTTC.

This clonotype was counted many times. The chain employs TRBV7-3 and TRBJ2-5, with D unresolved. Germline loops: CDR1 SGHTA, CDR2 FQGTGA. Trimming took off 2 bases at V and 1 base at J, with 11 bases between the two ends. The CDR3 spans 15 residues. The CDR3 sequence: CASSLGVQPQETQYF. In nucleotides, the CDR3 is TGTGCCAGCAGCTTAGGGGTACAACCCCAAGAGACCCAGTACTTC.

This clonotype appeared many times. The V gene is TRBV5-6, the J gene TRBJ2-6, with D hard to call. V was clipped by 0 bases and J by 2 bases, with 12 bases between them. Germline loops: CDR1 SGHDT, CDR2 YYEEEE. The CDR3 has 17 residues. The CDR3 DNA reads as TGTGCCAGCAGCTTGGATGGCATGCGGACTGGGGCCAACGTCCTGACTTTC. This translates into CASSLDGMRTGANVLTF.

This clonotype occurred many times. Being one base from a much bigger clone, this may be a read error. CDR3 sequence: CASRVTGGYEQYF. DNA for the CDR3: TGTGCCAGCAGGGTGACAGGGGGATACGAGCAGTACTTC. V and J are TRBV12-3 or TRBV12-4 and TRBJ2-7; TRBD1 agrees at 9 bases. The CDR3 is made up of 13 amino acids. V dropped 6 bases and J dropped 4; count of bases not matched to a gene: 4.

This clonotype was detected a few times. The chain is built from TRBV4-2 and TRBJ2-5, with 8 nucleotides matching TRBD2. Germline CDR1 and CDR2: LGHNA and YNFKEQ. This CDR3 is 17 amino acids long. After removal of 0 bases from V and 5 bases from J, the junction contained 11 bases not matched to a gene. The chain's CDR3 is CASSQDGGAGVGETQYF. CDR3 nucleotide sequence: TGTGCCAGCAGCCAAGATGGGGGAGCGGGGGTGGGGGAGACCCAGTACTTC.

The sample holds a few counts of this clonotype. A much more abundant neighbour one base away suggests this may be a read error. This chain joins TRBV5-1 and TRBJ2-1; tentatively, D is TRBD1 (5 bases). The better agreement between TRBJ2-7 and the DNA end casts doubt on the J call. CDR1 and CDR2 from the germline V gene are SGHRS and YFSETQ. The CDR3 length is 17 residues. This CDR3 is CASSLAQTVSSYNEQYF. DNA for the CDR3: TGCGCCAGCAGCTTGGCCCAGACAGTTAGCTCCTACAATGAGCAGTACTTC.

The sample holds many counts of this clonotype. The chain uses TRBV3-1 and TRBJ2-7; D gene unclear. Between the trimmed V and J ends, which lost 1 base and 3 bases, there was a span of 13 bases. CDR1 is LGHDT and CDR2 is YNNKEL in the germline V gene (reference sequence). The CDR3 is 15 amino acids. In DNA, the CDR3 is TGTGCCAGCAGCCAAGCGGTCACGGCTGGCTACGAGCAGTACTTC. Translated: CASSQAVTAGYEQYF.

Remarks on this clonotype: A much larger clonotype is one base distant, so this may be a read error. The rearrangement joins TRBV29-1 to TRBJ1-2; D not certain. CDR1 and CDR2 from the germline V gene are SQVTM and ANQGSEA. This CDR3 contains 13 residues. Trimming cost V 7 bases and J 1 base, with 13 bases left between them. The DNA of the CDR3 is TGCAGCGCTGTAAGCCCCCTTAACTATGGCTACACCTTC. It specifies CSAVSPLNYGYTF.

The table lists this clonotype with many counts. The V gene is TRBV3-1, the J gene TRBJ1-5; D is ambiguous. The CDR3 extends over 13 amino acids. Trimming stripped 4 bases from V and 10 bases from J, with 14 bases between. Germline values: CDR1 LGHDT, CDR2 YNNKEL (reference sequence). The CDR3 sequence: CASSPSHKGPQHF. For the CDR3, the DNA is TGTGCCAGCAGCCCGTCCCACAAGGGACCCCAGCATTTT.

This clonotype was seen many times. The V gene is TRBV11-2, the J gene TRBJ2-1; 9 bases fit TRBD1. With 5 bases clipped from V and 5 bases from J, the junction kept 10 bases outside the gene matches. Germline V lookup: CDR1 SGHAT, CDR2 FQNNGV. The CDR3 extends over 16 amino acids. The CDR3 loop is CASSRGTGLVDNEQFF. CDR3 nucleotide sequence: TGTGCCAGCAGCCGAGGGACAGGGTTAGTGGACAATGAGCAGTTCTTC.

CDR3 in DNA: TGTGCCAGCAGTCCCCCATGGAGCGGGGGGGCCGGGGGTGAGCAGTACTTC. Translation gives CASSPPWSGGAGGEQYF. The chain joins TRBV12-3 or TRBV12-4 to TRBJ2-5, with TRBD2 identical over 10 bases. V gave up 5 bases and J gave up 11 bases; unmatched junction bases: 20. The CDR3 runs to 17 residues.

This clonotype has at least ten counts. CDR3 loop: CSVRPLSRRGDQYF. Written as DNA, the CDR3 is TGCAGCGTTCGACCACTAAGCCGGAGGGGTGACCAGTACTTC. V is TRBV29-1 and J is TRBJ2-5, with a weak D call TRBD2 (6 bases). Per germline, CDR1 SQVTM and CDR2 ANQGSEA. V lost 5 bases and J lost 10, with 23 bases in between. The CDR3 totals 14 residues.

V gene TRBV5-1 combines with J gene TRBJ2-5, with D perhaps matching TRBD2 (5 bases). This CDR3 is 14 amino acids long. The V gene's germline CDR1 is SGHRS and CDR2 YFSETQ. Trimming removed 4 bases from V and 3 bases from J, with 13 bases in between. The CDR3 nucleotides are TGCGCCAGCAGCCGCCCTACTAGAGAAGAGACCCAGTACTTC. Protein sequence: CASSRPTREETQYF. Combining the CDR3 with reference TRBV5-1 and TRBJ2-5 gives the whole variable domain KAGVTQTPRYLIKTRGQQVTLSCSPISGHRSVSWYQQTPGQGLQFLFEYFSETQRNKGNFPGRFSGRQFSNSRSEMNVSTLELGDSALYLCASSRPTREETQYFGPGTRLLVL.